Given below is one TCR beta chain in context. Its antigen is still unknown. At one end the junction does not follow the germline gene, possibly because of a read error. Rearranged V-D-J TRB sequences were amplified with a mixed TRB-A/B primer pool. TCRdb ran MiXCR on the multiplex PCR reads and lists one entry per CDR3 protein. Of 2,000 or so distinct CDR3 sequences in the sample, 15% to 20% were seen once. The data stem from a study of T cell repertoires in aging, cancer and after chemotherapy. At the level of the study: Patients with glioblastoma brain tumors were sampled before and after temozolomide-based therapy.

Study conclusions and caveats: Median generation probability rose over the chemotherapy interval in each cancer cohort, suggesting rebound thymic output. Healthy donors lost TCR diversity with age mainly through richness, cancer patients through richness and evenness. No conclusions about immunological memory after chemotherapy can be drawn from the repertoire data.

The length of the CDR3 is 14 residues. CDR1 LNHDA and CDR2 SQIVND come from the germline V gene (reference sequence). The template was genomic DNA from peripheral blood, not RNA. The chain couples TRBV19 to TRBJ1-3, with D hard to call. Source material: blood. The sequence derives from a human donor with a solid tumor. CDR3 DNA sequence: TGTGCCAGTAGTGATACAGCCTCTGGAAACACCACATATTTT. Its translation is CASSDTASGNTTYF.